These 9 T cell receptor beta chains were all obtained from the same sample, sequenced in a study of technical replicates of blood from a handful of donors. TCRdb's table, derived via immunoSEQ multiplex PCR, lists solely in-frame clones and lacks some. The data contain tens of thousands of clones, approximately 96% of them seen just once; the ten biggest clones take up about 0.41%. Sequenced input: T cells isolated from PBMCs. These receptors were taken from a human donor in good health.

The gene calls are TRBV28 and TRBJ2-3; 8 nucleotides agree with TRBD2. Germline V gene lookup returns CDR1 MDHEN and CDR2 SYDVKM. V was pared by 5 bases and J by 3 bases, with 7 bases of the junction left unmatched. The CDR3 consists of 15 residues. CDR3 sequence: CASSLERERTDTQYF. CDR3 coding DNA: TGTGCCAGCAGTCTGGAGCGGGAGAGAACAGATACGCAGTATTTT.

The genes are TRBV7-3 and TRBJ2-1, with 11 bases matching TRBD2. The junction had 11 bases not matched to a gene; V was cut back by 4 bases and J by 0 bases. This CDR3 spans 19 amino acids. The V gene's germline CDR1 is SGHTA and CDR2 FQGTGA. In DNA form, the CDR3 reads TGTGCCAGCAGCTCCTCGGCCGGACTAGCGGGTAGCTCCTACAATGAGCAGTTCTTC. Translating gives CASSSSAGLAGSSYNEQFF.

This clone was seen just once. The V gene is TRBV14, the J gene TRBJ2-1; TRBD2 agrees at 8 bases. Germline V gives CDR1 SGHDN, CDR2 FVKESK. The ends lost 4 bases at V and 6 bases at J; junction bases unmatched: 8. The CDR3 consists of 15 residues. CDR3 protein: CASSPGPGLGNEQFF. In DNA form, the CDR3 reads TGTGCCAGCAGCCCCGGTCCGGGACTAGGCAATGAGCAGTTCTTC.

CDR3 protein: CASSLTSGDTDTQYF. CDR3 nucleotide sequence: TGTGCCAGCAGCTTAACTAGCGGGGATACAGATACGCAGTATTTT. The chain is built from TRBV7-2 and TRBJ2-3, with 10 positions matching TRBD2. Germline V gene data show CDR1 as SGHTA and CDR2 as FQGNSA. The V gene end was trimmed by 2 bases and the J gene end by 3 bases; junction bases not matched to a gene: 2. There are 15 residues in the CDR3. Full variable domain (missing parts from reference TRBV7-2 and TRBJ2-3): GAGVSQSPSNKVTEKGKDVELRCDPISGHTALYWYRQSLGQGLEFLIYFQGNSAPDKSGLPSDRFSAERTGGSVSTLTIQRTQQEDSAVYLCASSLTSGDTDTQYFGPGTRLTVL.

V gene TRBV7-3 combines with J gene TRBJ2-7, with D perhaps TRBD2 (5 bases). V gave up 4 bases and J gave up 7 bases, with 11 bases separating them. Germline V gene data show CDR1 as SGHTA and CDR2 as FQGTGA. This CDR3 has 12 residues. CDR3: CASSSPRGEQYF. CDR3 DNA sequence: TGTGCCAGCAGCTCCCCCCGAGGGGAGCAGTACTTC.

V usage is TRBV18 and J usage is TRBJ1-2; the match to TRBD1 covers 7 bases. Germline CDR1 KGHSH, CDR2 LQKENI. Trimming at V came to 4 bases and at J to 5 bases, leaving 7 bases not matched to a gene. This CDR3 contains 14 residues. DNA for the CDR3: TGTGCCAGCTCACATTCCGGGACAGAGTATGGCTACACCTTC. This gives the protein CASSHSGTEYGYTF.

This clone was observed a single time. This sequence joins TRBV2 and TRBJ1-4; maybe TRBD1 (6 bases). Germline V lookup: CDR1 SNHLY, CDR2 FYNNEI. The CDR3 contains 14 residues. V lost 7 bases, J lost 8 bases, and 17 bases lay in between. The CDR3 region is CASTIRGGIEKLFF. DNA of the CDR3: TGTGCCAGCACAATAAGGGGGGGGATCGAAAAACTGTTTTTT.

The chain is built from TRBV10-3 and TRBJ1-1; possible D gene TRBD1, 6 bases. CDR3 length: 16 residues. Germline lookup yields CDR1 ENHRY and CDR2 SYGVKD. V lost 3 bases, J lost 0 bases, and 14 bases lay in between. CDR3 region: CAISDDLGDMNTEAFF. The CDR3 nucleotides are TGTGCCATCAGTGACGACTTAGGGGACATGAACACTGAAGCTTTCTTT.

The rearrangement joins TRBV19 to TRBJ1-2; 8 bases fit TRBD1. Per germline, CDR1 LNHDA and CDR2 SQIVND (reference sequence). This CDR3 comprises 15 residues. The V gene end was trimmed by 0 bases and the J gene end by 6 bases; junction bases not matched to a gene: 6. The CDR3 is CASSIDLDRVDGYTF. In nucleotides, the CDR3 is TGTGCCAGTAGTATAGACTTGGACAGGGTCGATGGCTACACCTTC.